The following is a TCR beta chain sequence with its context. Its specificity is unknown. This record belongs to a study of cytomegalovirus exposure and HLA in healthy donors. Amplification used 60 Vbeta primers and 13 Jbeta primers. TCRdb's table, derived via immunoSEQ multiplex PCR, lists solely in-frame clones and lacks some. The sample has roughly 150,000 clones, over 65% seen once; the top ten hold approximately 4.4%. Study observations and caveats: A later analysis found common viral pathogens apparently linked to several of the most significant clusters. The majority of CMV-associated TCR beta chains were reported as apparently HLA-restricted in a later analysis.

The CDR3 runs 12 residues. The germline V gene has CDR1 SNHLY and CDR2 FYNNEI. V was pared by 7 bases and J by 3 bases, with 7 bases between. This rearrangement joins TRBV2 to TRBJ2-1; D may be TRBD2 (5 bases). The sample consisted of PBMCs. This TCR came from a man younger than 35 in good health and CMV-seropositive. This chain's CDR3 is CASNGDYNEQFF. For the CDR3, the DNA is TGTGCCAGCAACGGGGACTACAATGAGCAGTTCTTC.